The 22 T cell receptor beta chains below were found in one sample sequenced in a study of long-term antiretroviral therapy in people with HIV (dated by TCRdb to 2021 to 2024). The immunoSEQ hsTCRB v3.0 assay was used at survey level resolution to sequence the TRB variable region. Entries here come from immuneACCESS through TCRdb and include only in-frame sequences with V and J called. Some clones fail to appear in such tables; in the studies checked, an unresolved V gene covers under half of the shortfall, and the cause of the remainder is unknown. Here the sample has some 27,000 clones; 65% to 85% occur a single time. Together, the top ten hold over 5% of the sample. The specimen comprised unsorted PBMCs, sampled 0.4 years after starting antiretroviral therapy. These receptor sequences come from a man between 18 and 35 years old with HIV.

This clone has just one count. This chain uses TRBV19 with TRBJ2-2; the D is unclear. The CDR3 length is 12 residues. Trimming stripped 7 bases from V and 7 bases from J, with 10 bases between. CDR1 and CDR2 (germline): LNHDA, SQIVND (reference sequence). CDR3 sequence: CASTKGDGELFF. The CDR3 bases are TGTGCCAGTACCAAGGGCGACGGGGAGCTGTTTTTT. Full variable domain (outside the CDR3, taken from reference TRBV19 and TRBJ2-2): DGGITQSPKYLFRKEGQNVTLSCEQNLNHDAMYWYRQDPGQGLRLIYYSQIVNDFQKGDIAEGYSVSREKKESFPLTVTSAQKNPTAFYLCASTKGDGELFFGEGSRLTVL.

This chain links TRBV9 with TRBJ2-1, with 7 bases identical to TRBD2. Germline CDR1 is SGDLS and CDR2 is YYNGEE. This CDR3 comprises 17 residues. V lost 6 bases to trimming and J lost 8 bases; unmatched junction nucleotides: 20. This CDR3 reads CASTAFRGRAPGHEQFF. CDR3 bases: TGTGCCAGCACCGCCTTCCGGGGGAGGGCCCCTGGGCATGAGCAGTTCTTC.

The chain uses TRBV5-6 and TRBJ1-6; D perhaps matches TRBD1 (6 bases). With 1 base removed from V and 9 bases from J, the gap between germline ends came to 11 bases. Per the germline V gene, CDR1 is SGHDT and CDR2 is YYEEEE. The CDR3 extends over 14 amino acids. The CDR3 sequence is CASSLPQGISPLHF. CDR3 in DNA: TGTGCCAGCAGCTTGCCGCAGGGGATTTCACCCCTCCACTTT.

This clone has a handful of counts. The gene calls are TRBV7-9 and TRBJ1-6; perhaps TRBD1 as D (6 bases). The CDR3 is 15 residues long. CDR1 is SEHNR, CDR2 FQNEAQ, per germline (reference sequence). V was cut by 5 bases and J by 10 bases, with 18 bases left in between. The CDR3 sequence: CASSRTGTRLSPLHF. CDR3 nucleotide sequence: TGTGCCAGCAGCAGAACCGGGACACGACTATCACCCCTCCACTTT.

The J gene is TRBJ2-7, the V gene TRBV27; the D is unclear. CDR1 MNHEY and CDR2 SMNVEV come from the germline V gene (reference sequence). The CDR3 length is 14 residues. V was pared by 6 bases and J by 3 bases, with 15 bases between. The DNA of the CDR3 is TGTGCCAGCAGCCTTGGTAGGTCTAGCTACGAGCAGTACTTC. Translation: CASSLGRSSYEQYF.

V gene TRBV28 combines with J gene TRBJ2-7, with D unresolved. This CDR3 region has 14 residues. V was shortened by 1 base and J by 1 base, with 8 bases between the two germline ends. From germline, CDR1 is MDHEN and CDR2 SYDVKM. The CDR3 DNA reads as TGTGCCAGCAGTTTATTACTGGATTCCTACGAGCAGTACTTC. Residues: CASSLLLDSYEQYF.

This clone was found a few times. The chain recombines TRBV13 with TRBJ1-1; D gene uncertain. Germline CDR1 PRHDT, CDR2 FYEKMQ (reference sequence). Trimming cost V 2 bases and J 4 bases, with 14 bases left between them. The CDR3 has 15 residues. The CDR3 sequence: CASSLSREVPTEAFF. CDR3 coding DNA: TGTGCCAGCAGCTTATCTCGGGAAGTCCCCACTGAAGCTTTCTTT.

In this sample, this clone turned up a few times. The V call is TRBV25-1, the J call TRBJ1-2; D gene ambiguous. Trimming left V 1 base short and J 8 bases short, with 17 bases between. The CDR3 contains 15 residues. Germline CDR1 is MGHDK and CDR2 is SYGVNS. The CDR3 coding sequence is TGTGCCAGCAGTGAATCTACCTTAACTCGGGCGGGCTACACCTTC. Translating it yields CASSESTLTRAGYTF.

The chain is built from TRBV6-6 and TRBJ1-1; 11 nucleotides line up with TRBD1. The germline V gene has CDR1 MNHNY and CDR2 SVGAGI (reference sequence). The CDR3 has 13 residues. Trimming cost V 5 bases and J 6 bases; bases outside gene matches: 2. CDR3 coding DNA: TGTGCCAGCAGTACGGGACAGGGGGCTGAAGCTTTCTTT. This gives the protein CASSTGQGAEAFF.

The V call is TRBV6-6, the J call TRBJ2-3; D unclear. The germline V gene has CDR1 MNHNY and CDR2 SVGAGI (reference sequence). The CDR3 length is 13 residues. V was shortened by 6 bases and J by 0 bases, with 7 bases between the two germline ends. The CDR3 bases are TGTGCCAGCAGCACGTCTAGCACAGATACGCAGTATTTT. It yields the protein CASSTSSTDTQYF.

The genes are TRBV7-9 and TRBJ1-2, with a tentative D call TRBD1 (6 bases). CDR3 length: 14 residues. Germline V gene data show CDR1 as SEHNR and CDR2 as FQNEAQ (reference sequence). V lost 1 base and J lost 7, with 13 bases in between. The CDR3 protein is CASSLDGGARGYTF. The CDR3 nucleotides are TGTGCCAGCAGCTTAGATGGGGGGGCGCGTGGCTACACCTTC.

A few counts support this clone. The rearrangement uses TRBV7-9 and TRBJ1-1; no clear D gene. Germline CDR1 and CDR2: SEHNR and FQNEAQ (reference sequence). Trimming stripped 3 bases from V and 6 bases from J, with 17 bases between. The CDR3 consists of 15 residues. Here the CDR3 DNA reads TGTGCCAGCAGCTTGATAAGGGTTGCGGGTCCTGAAGCTTTCTTT. Protein product: CASSLIRVAGPEAFF.

V and J are TRBV27 and TRBJ2-1, with 7 bases identical to TRBD2. J was trimmed by 7 bases and V by 2 bases; bases with no gene match: 17. The CDR3 is made up of 18 amino acids. Germline-derived CDR1 and CDR2 are MNHEY and SMNVEV (reference sequence). DNA of the CDR3: TGTGCCAGCAGTTTAACCAGTCCGAGGGAGGGCCGCGGTAATGAGCAGTTCTTC. Translation: CASSLTSPREGRGNEQFF.

This chain connects TRBV6-5 to TRBJ2-7, with a weak D call TRBD1 (6 bases). Germline lookup yields CDR1 MNHEY and CDR2 SVGAGI. The length of the CDR3 is 15 residues. Between the trimmed V and J ends, which lost 6 bases and 2 bases, there was a span of 17 bases. The CDR3 bases are TGTGCCAGCAGCGTAGTCCGGGACACAGCCTACGAGCAGTACTTC. This sequence encodes CASSVVRDTAYEQYF.

This chain uses TRBV4-1 with TRBJ2-7, with a tentative D call TRBD2 (6 bases). V lost 5 bases and J lost 2, with 16 bases in between. The CDR3 is 15 residues long. Germline-derived CDR1 and CDR2 are MGHRA and YSYEKL. DNA of the CDR3: TGCGCCAGCAGCTTAAAAGCAGGCGGGGCCTACGAGCAGTACTTC. Translation gives CASSLKAGGAYEQYF.

This clone was seen only once. This chain uses TRBV6-5 with TRBJ1-1, with TRBD1 identical over 10 bases. Germline V gene sequence: CDR1 MNHEY, CDR2 SVGAGI. There are 14 residues in the CDR3. J gave up 6 bases and V 2 bases, and 3 bases lay outside the gene matches. The CDR3 is CASSYRDRGPEAFF. The DNA of the CDR3 is TGTGCCAGCAGTTACCGGGACAGGGGCCCTGAAGCTTTCTTT.

The rearrangement joins TRBV7-3 to TRBJ1-2; 7 bases map to TRBD1. The CDR3 is 15 amino acids. CDR1 is SGHTA and CDR2 is FQGTGA in the germline V gene. Trimming cost V 2 bases and J 2 bases; bases outside gene matches: 5. The CDR3 bases are TGTGCCAGCAGCTTAGAGGGCAGGGGGAACTATGGCTACACCTTC. It is translated as CASSLEGRGNYGYTF.

The sample holds one count of this clone. V and J are TRBV6-1 and TRBJ1-1, with 8 bases identical to TRBD1. Germline V lookup: CDR1 MNHNS, CDR2 SASEGT. The V and J ends lost 4 bases and 1 base, in that order; junction bases with no gene match: 8. This CDR3 comprises 16 residues. CDR3 coding DNA: TGTGCCAGCAGTGCCCTTCCCGACAGGGGGAACACTGAAGCTTTCTTT. Translation: CASSALPDRGNTEAFF.

V gene TRBV2 combines with J gene TRBJ1-3; D uncertain. The CDR3 is made up of 16 amino acids. Germline V gene sequence: CDR1 SNHLY, CDR2 FYNNEI. The V end was cut by 3 bases, the J end by 4 bases, with 16 bases between. DNA of the CDR3: TGTGCCAGCAGTGATGGGTGGAGGATGGACGGAAACACCATATATTTT. Translated: CASSDGWRMDGNTIYF. The full variable domain, its missing parts supplied by reference TRBV2 and TRBJ1-3, is EPEVTQTPSHQVTQMGQEVILRCVPISNHLYFYWYRQILGQKVEFLVSFYNNEISEKSEIFDDQFSVERPDGSNFTLKIRSTKLEDSAMYFCASSDGWRMDGNTIYFGEGSWLTVV.

V is TRBV28 and J is TRBJ2-5, with D uncertain. Trimming removed 2 bases from V and 5 bases from J, with 6 bases in between. The CDR3 has 12 amino acids. Germline values: CDR1 MDHEN, CDR2 SYDVKM. This CDR3 is CASSLDAETQYF. CDR3 coding DNA: TGTGCCAGCAGTTTAGACGCGGAGACCCAGTACTTC.

The V gene is TRBV5-6, the J gene TRBJ2-7; D remains unclear. The length of the CDR3 is 14 residues. Trimming removed 0 bases at V and 4 bases at J, with 11 bases between. Germline CDR1 and CDR2: SGHDT and YYEEEE. As DNA, the CDR3 is TGTGCCAGCAGCTTGGAGCTAAGGGTTTACGAGCAGTACTTC. Translated: CASSLELRVYEQYF.

V usage is TRBV6-5 and J usage is TRBJ2-7; 7 nucleotides line up with TRBD2. V lost 10 bases, J lost 4 bases, and 16 bases stayed unmatched. The CDR3 contains 15 residues. Germline CDR1 MNHEY, CDR2 SVGAGI. The CDR3 sequence is CATYSWASGQYEQYF. The CDR3 region has the DNA TGTGCCACCTACAGTTGGGCTAGCGGACAATACGAGCAGTACTTC.